This TCR beta chain derives from a study of cytomegalovirus exposure and HLA in healthy donors. Findings of the study overall: A few chains tied to CMV proved CMV antigen-specific in vitro. TCR sequences were mostly rare, though some public TCRs occurred in many donors.

Germline CDR1 and CDR2: DFQATT and SNEGSKA (reference sequence). Trimming took 7 bases from V and 0 from J, leaving 7 bases between them. The CDR3 has 11 amino acids. Note on this clone: What it binds is not known.

Clones were read by immunoSEQ multiplex PCR, and TCRdb kept only the in-frame ones, dropping some. The profile shows about 120,000 clones, approximately 88% of them singletons. Sequenced sample: PBMCs. V usage is TRBV20-1 and J usage is TRBJ2-7; D gene unclear. The clonotype was recovered from a man between 18 and 29 years old in good health and CMV-seronegative. In nucleotides, the CDR3 is TGCAGTGTTCCGAGCTCCTACGAGCAGTACTTC. Translated: CSVPSSYEQYF.